This is a list of T cell receptor beta chains from one sample in a study of cytomegalovirus exposure and HLA in healthy donors. Libraries were prepared by immunoSEQ multiplex PCR; TCRdb keeps only in-frame clonotypes and omits some of them. Among more than 50,000 clones listed, roughly 72% were seen once. Sequencing was carried out using PBMCs. The receptor set was obtained from a woman in her forties or fifties in good health and CMV-seropositive. The CDR3 runs from the conserved cysteine through the conserved F or W. Each record gives: D gene, J gene, V gene, clone size, CDR3 protein, CDR3 DNA. D genes are given only for firm matches. A row's size may be missing; if present it is once, few, many or a size class.

NA,TRBJ2-1,TRBV4-3,NA,CASSQDWRRSYNEQFF,TGCGCCAGCAGCCAAGATTGGAGGAGATCCTACAATGAGCAGTTCTTC
TRBD1,TRBJ1-2,TRBV19,NA,CASSPDRGLPGYTF,TGTGCCAGTAGTCCCGACAGGGGGCTGCCTGGCTACACCTTC
TRBD1,TRBJ1-4,TRBV5-6,NA,CASSLGTGIGKLFF,TGTGCCAGCAGCCTTGGGACAGGGATTGGAAAACTGTTTTTT
NA,TRBJ1-3,TRBV9,few,CASSARFSGNTIYF,TGTGCCAGCAGCGCCCGGTTCTCTGGAAACACCATATATTTT
NA,TRBJ2-3,TRBV18,NA,CASSYLSTDTQYF,TGTGCCAGCTCATATCTCAGCACAGATACGCAGTATTTT
NA,TRBJ2-4,TRBV20-1,NA,CSARGENIQYF,TGCAGTGCTAGAGGCGAAAACATTCAGTACTTC
NA,TRBJ2-1,TRBV13,NA,CASSPRTEGNEQFF,TGTGCCAGCAGCCCGAGGACAGAGGGTAATGAGCAGTTCTTC
TRBD1,TRBJ1-2,TRBV2,NA,CASSERTGYGYTF,TGTGCCAGCAGTGAAAGGACAGGCTATGGCTACACCTTC
TRBD2,TRBJ2-2,TRBV7-9,NA,CASRPIKGGRSGGELFF,TGTGCCAGCAGGCCGATTAAGGGCGGGAGGAGCGGCGGGGAGCTGTTTTTT
NA,TRBJ2-7,TRBV5-1,NA,CASRAASQRAYEQYF,TGCGCCAGCAGAGCGGCTAGCCAGCGAGCCTACGAGCAGTACTTC
TRBD1,TRBJ2-7,TRBV28,few,CASTWGQGAYEQYF,TGTGCCAGCACCTGGGGGCAGGGGGCCTACGAGCAGTACTTC
NA,TRBJ2-3,TRBV5-6,NA,CASSRGLGTDTQYF,TGTGCCAGCAGCCGGGGTCTCGGGACAGATACGCAGTATTTT